The entry below gives a single TCR beta chain sequence along with its context. These data originate in a study of cytomegalovirus exposure and HLA in healthy donors. Study-level information: Earlier, 150 million to 200 million T cells were analyzed, and about 120 million unique TCR beta sequences were found among them.

The primer mix had 60 Vbeta and 13 Jbeta primers. The repertoire was sequenced with immunoSEQ multiplex PCR; TCRdb's copy has only in-frame clones and lacks some. Seen here are under 250,000 clones, more than 65% observed once, and the top ten hold 1.5% to 2%. The CDR3 is 14 amino acids. The junction had 4 bases not matched to a gene; V was cut back by 2 bases and J by 4 bases. Germline V gene sequence: CDR1 SQVTM, CDR2 ANQGSEA. The genes are TRBV29-1 and TRBJ2-1; 8 bases align to TRBD2. The sample taken for sequencing was PBMCs. The origin of this receptor is a man in his fifties or sixties in good health and CMV-seronegative. The CDR3 region is CSVELAGRYNEQFF. CDR3 DNA: TGCAGCGTTGAACTAGCGGGTCGATACAATGAGCAGTTCTTC.